The T cell receptor beta chain described here comes from a study of blood T cell repertoires in COVID-19. The CDR3 is made up of 17 amino acids. The germline gives CDR1 SGHRS, CDR2 YFSETQ. J gave up 4 bases and V 0 bases, and 8 bases lay outside the gene matches. TCRdb's table, derived via immunoSEQ multiplex PCR, lists solely in-frame clones and lacks some. The profile shows 250,000 to 400,000 clones, about nine tenths of them singletons. The chain has TRBV5-1 and TRBJ2-7; 12 nucleotides agree with TRBD1. The specimen was peripheral blood. The sequence derives from a woman aged 25 to 45 with COVID-19, enrolled during active disease. The CDR3 loop reads CASSLDLGGQGAYEQYF. In DNA form, the CDR3 reads TGCGCCAGCAGCTTGGACCTGGGGGGACAGGGGGCATACGAGCAGTACTTC. The full variable domain, in which reference TRBV5-1 and TRBJ2-7 provide the parts outside the CDR3, is KAGVTQTPRYLIKTRGQQVTLSCSPISGHRSVSWYQQTPGQGLQFLFEYFSETQRNKGNFPGRFSGRQFSNSRSEMNVSTLELGDSALYLCASSLDLGGQGAYEQYFGPGTRLTVT.